Below are 28 T cell receptor beta chains sequenced from a single sample in a study of molecular identifiers for immune sequencing clone quantification. TCRdb re-called the PCR reads through MiXCR, storing one row per CDR3 protein. The table includes a few hundred thousand distinct CDR3 sequences, 20% to 25% detected once. Sequenced input: naive CD8+ T cells from blood, with Jurkat cell RNA spiked in. Subset here: FACS-sorted CD8+CD4-CCR7+CD45RA+ naive T cells. The receptors here all came from a human donor in good health. Some libraries in this study had Jurkat cell RNA spiked in.

The CDR3 here is CSARHSSGGPVGYNEQFF. The DNA of the CDR3 is TGCAGTGCGCGGCACTCTAGCGGGGGGCCGGTTGGATACAATGAGCAGTTCTTC. J is TRBJ2-1 and V is TRBV20-1, with TRBD2 matching 11 bases. CDR1 and CDR2 (germline): DFQATT, SNEGSKA (reference sequence). CDR3 length: 18 residues. V lost 6 bases to trimming and J lost 4 bases; unmatched junction nucleotides: 17.

This clonotype was recorded at least ten times. This sequence joins TRBV4-1 and TRBJ1-1; D perhaps matches TRBD1 (5 bases). The CDR3 sequence is 14 residues long. CDR1 and CDR2 (germline): MGHRA, YSYEKL. With 3 bases removed from V and 5 bases from J, the gap between germline ends came to 13 bases. This chain's CDR3 is CASSHGGIGTEAFF. The DNA for the CDR3 is TGCGCCAGCAGCCACGGGGGTATCGGTACTGAAGCTTTCTTT.

Remarks on this clonotype: This likely stems from a read error, as it lies one base from a far larger clone. The J gene is TRBJ2-1, the V gene TRBV7-2; 11 bases are a match to TRBD2. The CDR3 runs 15 residues. CDR1 is SGHTA, CDR2 FQGNSA, per germline. The CDR3: CASSLLAGGYNEQSF. CDR3 DNA sequence: TGTGCCAGCAGCTTACTAGCGGGAGGATACAATGAGCAGTCCTTC.

The V gene is TRBV12-3 or TRBV12-4, the J gene TRBJ2-2, with 12 bases aligning to TRBD1. This CDR3 is built from 16 residues. With V trimmed by 6 bases and J by 8 bases, 10 bases remained unmatched. The CDR3 sequence: CASRAPGQGAVGELFF. CDR3 coding DNA: TGTGCCAGCAGGGCACCGGGACAGGGGGCGGTTGGGGAGCTGTTTTTT.

Note on this clonotype: A clone one base away is much larger, so this may be a read error. V gene TRBV7-8 combines with J gene TRBJ2-4; 7 nucleotides agree with TRBD2. Germline assignment: CDR1 SGHVS and CDR2 FQNEAQ. The CDR3 covers 17 residues. The CDR3 here is CASSPGLEKLARNIQYF. The DNA for the CDR3 is TGTGCCAGCAGCCCCGGACTAGAGAAACTAGCCAGAAACATTCAGTACTTC.

This clonotype was picked up a small number of times. This chain connects TRBV15 to TRBJ2-2; possibly TRBD1 for D (6 bases). Trimming cost V 0 bases and J 11 bases, with 10 bases left between them. This CDR3 has 13 residues. Germline V gene sequence: CDR1 LNHNV, CDR2 YYDKDF (reference sequence). CDR3 nucleotide sequence: TGTGCCACCAGCAGAGAGGGGGCGGCTGAGCTGTTTTTT. It is translated as CATSREGAAELFF.

This clonotype was counted ten times or more. The J gene is TRBJ2-1, the V gene TRBV29-1; either TRBD1 or TRBD2 may supply D (7 bases each). This CDR3 contains 19 residues. The germline V gene has CDR1 SQVTM and CDR2 ANQGSEA. Trimming shortened V by 1 base and J by 5 bases, and 27 bases separated the two germline ends. In DNA, the CDR3 is TGCAGCGTTGAAGGGGTCCCGACAGGGCGCAGCGGGGATAACAATGAGCAGTTCTTC. Translated: CSVEGVPTGRSGDNNEQFF.

This chain connects TRBV28 to TRBJ1-5; perhaps TRBD1 as D (6 bases). The CDR3 totals 14 residues. Trimming took off 6 bases at V and 2 bases at J, with 11 bases between the two ends. Germline V gene data show CDR1 as MDHEN and CDR2 as SYDVKM. As DNA, the CDR3 is TGTGCCAGCAGCTACAGGGTGGGCAATCAGCCCCAGCATTTT. Amino acids: CASSYRVGNQPQHF.

Details on this clonotype: Here the CDR3 omits its conserved ending phenylalanine or tryptophan, so a read error is the likely source. The chain employs TRBV6-2 or TRBV6-3 and TRBJ2-2, with D perhaps assigned TRBD1 or TRBD2 (6 bases each). Between the trimmed V and J ends, which lost 5 bases and 3 bases, there was a span of 28 bases. The CDR3 totals 20 residues. Germline CDR1 and CDR2: MNHEY and SVGEGT. CDR3 sequence (DNA): TGTGCCAGCAGTGACGGGACATATACATCGTGGCGGGGATACACCGGGGAGCTGTTTCTT. This sequence encodes CASSDGTYTSWRGYTGELFL.

A note on this clonotype: A much larger clonotype is one base distant, so this may be a read error. The V call is TRBV7-6, the J call TRBJ1-1; tentative D call: TRBD1 (6 bases). The CDR3 loop spans 17 amino acids. V gave up 5 bases and J gave up 0 bases, with 19 bases separating them. Germline-derived CDR1 and CDR2 are SGHVS and FNYEAQ. CDR3 loop: CASSVYTEQGMNTEAFF. DNA for the CDR3: TGTGCCAGCAGCGTATACACGGAACAGGGAATGAACACTGAAGCTTTCTTT.

This clonotype appeared a few times. The J gene is TRBJ2-2, the V gene TRBV11-3; D uncertain. The CDR3 is 14 amino acids. Germline CDR1 reads SGHNT; CDR2 reads YENEEA. The ends were cut back, 1 base at V and 5 bases at J, with 8 bases in the middle. The CDR3 protein is CASSLGSTTGELFF. CDR3 bases: TGTGCCAGCAGCTTAGGATCGACAACCGGGGAGCTGTTTTTT. Combining the CDR3 with reference TRBV11-3 and TRBJ2-2 gives the whole variable domain EAGVVQSPRYKIIEKKQPVAFWCNPISGHNTLYWYLQNLGQGPELLIRYENEEAVDDSQLPKDRFSAERLKGVDSTLKIQPAELGDSAVYLCASSLGSTTGELFFGEGSRLTVL.

About this clonotype: The junction departs from germline at one end; a sequencing error may be responsible. The chain carries TRBV29-1 and TRBJ2-2, with D tentatively TRBD2 (5 bases). Looked up from germline, CDR1 is SQVTM and CDR2 is ANQGSEA. The CDR3 runs 13 residues. CDR3 in amino acids: CSVRVTNTGELSF. Written as DNA, the CDR3 is TGCAGCGTTAGGGTAACGAACACCGGGGAGCTGTCTTTT.

The sample holds a few counts of this clonotype. The V gene is TRBV3-1, the J gene TRBJ2-7; 7 positions match TRBD1. The V and J ends lost 3 bases and 2 bases, in that order; junction bases with no gene match: 7. CDR1 LGHDT and CDR2 YNNKEL come from the germline V gene (reference sequence). This CDR3 has 15 amino acids. For the CDR3, the DNA is TGTGCCAGCAGCCATTACCGACAGGGAGCCTACGAGCAGTACTTC. Translation: CASSHYRQGAYEQYF.

This clonotype has just a few counts. V usage is TRBV14 and J usage is TRBJ2-7; D gene ambiguous. The germline gives CDR1 SGHDN, CDR2 FVKESK. The V gene lost 5 bases and the J gene lost 0 bases, with 14 bases spanning the gap. This CDR3 spans 15 amino acids. The CDR3: CASSEDHVYSYEQYF. In nucleotides, the CDR3 is TGTGCCAGCAGCGAGGACCACGTTTACTCCTACGAGCAGTACTTC.

This clonotype was seen repeatedly, ten times or more. The chain has TRBV27 and TRBJ2-7; TRBD1 matches 10 bases. The trim removed 1 base at V and 4 bases at J, leaving 4 bases unmatched. The CDR3 sequence is 15 residues long. Germline-derived CDR1 and CDR2 are MNHEY and SMNVEV (reference sequence). CDR3: CASSLLTGGWYEQYF. As DNA, the CDR3 is TGTGCCAGCAGTTTATTGACAGGGGGCTGGTACGAGCAGTACTTC.

This clonotype was found many times. DNA of the CDR3: TGTGCCAGCAGCTCCCCGAGGGAGCGGTTGCATCCAAATGAGCAGTTCTTC. As protein: CASSSPRERLHPNEQFF. The chain recombines TRBV7-9 with TRBJ2-1, with a possible D match to TRBD2 (5 bases). CDR1 and CDR2 (germline): SEHNR, FQNEAQ (reference sequence). Trimming pared 4 bases from V and 7 bases from J, leaving 23 bases between. The CDR3 contains 17 residues.

This clonotype has only a few counts. The chain carries TRBV7-9 and TRBJ2-2; tentative D call: TRBD1 (6 bases). This CDR3 is built from 18 residues. Per germline, CDR1 SEHNR and CDR2 FQNEAQ (reference sequence). The V end lost 3 bases, the J end lost 3 bases, and 20 bases lay between the germline ends. The CDR3 region is CASSFQPGQGTYTGELFF. In DNA, the CDR3 is TGTGCCAGCAGCTTCCAACCAGGGCAGGGGACCTACACCGGGGAGCTGTTTTTT.

At least ten counts were recorded for this clonotype. V usage is TRBV9 and J usage is TRBJ2-2, with TRBD1 identical over 9 bases. This CDR3 spans 16 amino acids. V trimming: 2 bases; J trimming: 3 bases; junction bases outside the gene matches: 5. Germline loops: CDR1 SGDLS, CDR2 YYNGEE. DNA for the CDR3: TGTGCCAGCAGCGTCCGACAGGGGGTTGACACCGGGGAGCTGTTTTTT. Translating it yields CASSVRQGVDTGELFF.

This chain links TRBV9 with TRBJ2-1; D unresolved. The CDR3 spans 13 residues. CDR1 is SGDLS and CDR2 is YYNGEE in the germline V gene. With 3 bases removed from V and 6 bases from J, the gap between germline ends came to 10 bases. The CDR3 spells CASSAPPSNEQFF. The CDR3 region has the DNA TGTGCCAGCAGCGCTCCTCCCAGCAATGAGCAGTTCTTC.

The chain recombines TRBV7-9 with TRBJ2-7, with 8 bases lining up with TRBD2. The junction had 7 bases not matched to a gene; V was cut back by 3 bases and J by 3 bases. CDR1 is SEHNR and CDR2 is FQNEAQ in the germline V gene (reference sequence). The CDR3 spans 15 residues. CDR3 loop: CASSLSSGDHYEQYF. As DNA, the CDR3 is TGTGCCAGCAGCTTGAGTAGCGGGGATCACTACGAGCAGTACTTC.

This clonotype was counted ten times or more. This chain links TRBV5-5 with TRBJ2-7, with 8 bases lining up with TRBD1. The germline V gene has CDR1 SGHKS and CDR2 YYEKEE (reference sequence). The CDR3 is 14 amino acids. V trimming: 2 bases; J trimming: 1 base; junction bases outside the gene matches: 2. The CDR3 sequence: CASSFGQGSYEQYF. The DNA for the CDR3 is TGTGCCAGCAGCTTTGGACAGGGATCCTACGAGCAGTACTTC.

Comment on this clonotype: With a much larger clone just one base away, this may be a read error. This sequence joins TRBV7-9 and TRBJ1-1, with 7 bases matching TRBD1. Trimming removed 6 bases from V and 3 bases from J; junction bases left unmatched: 16. In germline, CDR1 is SEHNR, CDR2 FQNEAQ (reference sequence). This CDR3 has 17 amino acids. In DNA, the CDR3 is TGTGCCAGCAGAGCACCACAGGGGCAAAGTGCCTACACTGAAGCTTTCTTT. Translation: CASRAPQGQSAYTEAFF.

This clonotype has a count of ten or more. The J gene is TRBJ2-7, the V gene TRBV6-6; TRBD2 matches at 14 bases. The CDR3 is made up of 15 amino acids. The V and J ends lost 5 bases and 3 bases, in that order; junction bases with no gene match: 3. CDR1 MNHNY and CDR2 SVGAGI come from the germline V gene (reference sequence). The CDR3 loop is CASSLGTSGGYEQYF. As DNA, the CDR3 is TGTGCCAGCAGTCTCGGGACTAGCGGGGGCTACGAGCAGTACTTC.

Turning to this clonotype: A much bigger clone sits one base away, suggesting this may be a read error. The V gene is TRBV9, the J gene TRBJ1-1, with a possible D match to TRBD1 (5 bases). In germline, CDR1 is SGDLS, CDR2 YYNGEE. Trimming took 7 bases from V and 4 from J, leaving 14 bases between them. The CDR3 spans 13 residues. The DNA for the CDR3 is TGTGCCAGCGGCACCGGGGGACCCACTGAAGCTTTCTTT. This codes for CASGTGGPTEAFF.

This clonotype was observed a handful of times. This chain uses TRBV28 with TRBJ2-2; TRBD2 matches at 9 bases. Germline CDR1 MDHEN, CDR2 SYDVKM. The CDR3 has 15 amino acids. V was pared by 3 bases and J by 6 bases, with 5 bases of the junction left unmatched. The CDR3 DNA reads TGTGCCAGCAGTTTGCGGGGGGGCCGGTCCGGGGAGCTGTTTTTT. It encodes CASSLRGGRSGELFF.

V usage is TRBV28 and J usage is TRBJ2-7, with D uncertain. The CDR3 loop spans 17 amino acids. Trimming removed 1 base from V and 3 bases from J, with 19 bases in between. The germline CDR1 and CDR2 sequences are MDHEN and SYDVKM. Written as DNA, the CDR3 is TGTGCCAGCAGTTTATTTACCCCAAGGGTAGGCAACTACGAGCAGTACTTC. It is translated as CASSLFTPRVGNYEQYF.

Notes on this clonotype: At one end the junction does not follow the germline gene, possibly because of a read error. The chain couples TRBV7-8 to TRBJ2-5; the match to TRBD2 covers 10 bases. CDR1 is SGHVS and CDR2 is FQNEAQ in the germline V gene. The CDR3 totals 19 residues. The CDR3 sequence is CASNLALASGGIQKETQYF. The CDR3, as DNA: TGTGCCAGCAACTTAGCGCTGGCTAGCGGGGGAATCCAAAAAGAGACCCAGTACTTC.

The V call is TRBV30, the J call TRBJ1-1, with 7 positions matching TRBD1. The CDR3 runs 18 residues. Unmatched junction bases numbered 25, after V lost 6 bases and J lost 6 bases. Germline V gives CDR1 GTSNPN, CDR2 SVGIG (reference sequence). For the CDR3, the DNA is TGTGCCTGCCGATCAGGGCAACAGGGGACTTTCGAAGGGGCTGAAGCTTTCTTT. Translated: CACRSGQQGTFEGAEAFF.